These 30 T cell receptor beta chains share one sample of origin, sequenced in a study of blood T cell repertoires in COVID-19. Measured with immunoSEQ multiplex PCR; TCRdb has only the in-frame clones, and not every one. The top ten clones hold less than 3.5% of a sample with 300,000 to 400,000 clones, around 90% of them seen once. The sample was peripheral blood. These receptors originate from a woman aged 25 to 39 with COVID-19, enrolled during active disease.

This clone came up once. The chain joins TRBV18 to TRBJ2-7; 10 nucleotides agree with TRBD2. V lost 2 bases to trimming and J lost 2 bases; unmatched junction nucleotides: 9. CDR1 is KGHSH, CDR2 LQKENI, per germline. This CDR3 is built from 17 residues. The CDR3 spells CASSPEAWTSGAYEQYF. In DNA, the CDR3 is TGTGCCAGCTCACCAGAGGCTTGGACTAGCGGAGCCTACGAGCAGTACTTC. Full variable domain (outside the CDR3, taken from reference TRBV18 and TRBJ2-7): NAGVMQNPRHLVRRRGQEARLRCSPMKGHSHVYWYRQLPEEGLKFMVYLQKENIIDESGMPKERFSAEFPKEGPSILRIQQVVRGDSAAYFCASSPEAWTSGAYEQYFGPGTRLTVT.

The chain employs TRBV27 and TRBJ2-1, with 9 bases that match TRBD1. The CDR3 covers 12 residues. V lost 6 bases and J lost 9; bases outside the gene matches: 3. Germline-derived CDR1 and CDR2 are MNHEY and SMNVEV (reference sequence). The CDR3 reads CASRLTGGEQFF. The CDR3 DNA is TGTGCCAGCAGATTGACAGGGGGTGAGCAGTTCTTC.

The V gene is TRBV27, the J gene TRBJ2-1; D remains ambiguous. The germline V gene has CDR1 MNHEY and CDR2 SMNVEV (reference sequence). This CDR3 region has 15 residues. With 8 bases removed from V and 0 bases from J, the gap between germline ends came to 14 bases. The CDR3 reads CASCSSWSSYNEQFF. The DNA of the CDR3 is TGTGCCAGCTGCTCATCCTGGAGCTCCTACAATGAGCAGTTCTTC.

This chain uses TRBV11-2 with TRBJ2-7, with 12 nucleotides matching TRBD2. V lost 0 bases to trimming and J lost 6 bases; unmatched junction nucleotides: 9. Germline V gene sequence: CDR1 SGHAT, CDR2 FQNNGV. This CDR3 comprises 17 residues. The CDR3 protein is CASSLETSGRPLGEQYF. The CDR3 nucleotides are TGTGCCAGCAGCTTAGAAACTAGCGGGAGGCCCTTGGGCGAGCAGTACTTC.

This chain uses TRBV5-1 with TRBJ2-7; TRBD1 matches at 11 bases. This CDR3 contains 17 residues. Per the germline V gene, CDR1 is SGHRS and CDR2 is YFSETQ. Trimming removed 4 bases from V and 7 bases from J; junction bases left unmatched: 16. The chain's CDR3 is CASSLGSAGQGVSEQYF. The CDR3, as DNA: TGCGCCAGCAGCCTGGGGTCGGCGGGACAGGGGGTGAGTGAGCAGTACTTC. Using reference TRBV5-1 and TRBJ2-7 for the parts outside the CDR3, the full variable domain is KAGVTQTPRYLIKTRGQQVTLSCSPISGHRSVSWYQQTPGQGLQFLFEYFSETQRNKGNFPGRFSGRQFSNSRSEMNVSTLELGDSALYLCASSLGSAGQGVSEQYFGPGTRLTVT.

This chain uses TRBV5-4 with TRBJ1-2; 8 bases map to TRBD1. Germline V gene data show CDR1 as SGHNT and CDR2 as YYREEE (reference sequence). The length of the CDR3 is 17 residues. V dropped 3 bases and J dropped 6; count of bases not matched to a gene: 16. CDR3 nucleotide sequence: TGTGCCAGCAGCTCATCTCAGGGACAGGAAGACTTGAATGGCTACACCTTC. The encoded protein is CASSSSQGQEDLNGYTF.

This chain joins TRBV6-6 and TRBJ2-7, with 9 bases fitting TRBD2. V trimming: 9 bases; J trimming: 5 bases; junction bases outside the gene matches: 5. The CDR3 is made up of 12 amino acids. Germline CDR1 is MNHNY and CDR2 is SVGAGI (reference sequence). CDR3 amino acids: CASSGGGNEQYF. In DNA, the CDR3 is TGTGCCAGTAGCGGGGGAGGTAACGAGCAGTACTTC.

The V and J genes are TRBV10-3 and TRBJ1-2; D remains ambiguous. The CDR3 is 13 amino acids. CDR1 and CDR2 (germline): ENHRY, SYGVKD. V was trimmed by 2 bases and J by 2 bases, leaving 6 bases between them. CDR3 bases: TGTGCCATCAGTGAGGGAGAAAACTATGGCTACACCTTC. It encodes CAISEGENYGYTF.

The V gene is TRBV18, the J gene TRBJ2-2, with 12 bases aligning to TRBD2. There are 15 residues in the CDR3. Germline-derived CDR1 and CDR2 are KGHSH and LQKENI. V lost 4 bases, J lost 4 bases, and 1 base stayed unmatched. CDR3 in amino acids: CASSRLAGATGELFF. CDR3 coding DNA: TGTGCCAGCTCACGACTAGCGGGAGCCACCGGGGAGCTGTTTTTT.

The chain uses TRBV27 and TRBJ2-7, with D perhaps matching TRBD2 (6 bases). The CDR3 runs 13 residues. Germline CDR1 MNHEY, CDR2 SMNVEV (reference sequence). V was pared by 5 bases and J by 2 bases, with 10 bases between. CDR3 nucleotides: TGTGCCAGCAGTATAGCGGCCCCCTACGAGCAGTACTTC. Its protein product is CASSIAAPYEQYF.

The chain recombines TRBV5-1 with TRBJ1-1; 11 bases match TRBD1. The CDR3 runs 12 residues. Trimming cost V 3 bases and J 9 bases; bases outside gene matches: 1. Per germline, CDR1 SGHRS and CDR2 YFSETQ. DNA for the CDR3: TGCGCCAGCAGCTGGACAGGGGGCAAAGCTTTCTTT. This sequence encodes CASSWTGGKAFF.

A few counts support this clone. The chain has TRBV6-1 and TRBJ2-7; possibly TRBD2 for D (6 bases). V was shortened by 0 bases and J by 0 bases, with 9 bases between the two germline ends. The germline V gene has CDR1 MNHNS and CDR2 SASEGT. The CDR3 is made up of 15 amino acids. In DNA form, the CDR3 reads TGTGCCAGCAGTGAAGCTAGCGGCAGCTCCTACGAGCAGTACTTC. It specifies CASSEASGSSYEQYF.

The V gene is TRBV6-1, the J gene TRBJ1-1; D not certain. The V end was cut by 3 bases, the J end by 1 base, with 9 bases between. The CDR3 length is 14 residues. Germline V gene data show CDR1 as MNHNS and CDR2 as SASEGT. CDR3 protein: CASSEWAENTEAFF. Here the CDR3 DNA reads TGTGCCAGCAGTGAGTGGGCCGAGAACACTGAAGCTTTCTTT.

The chain employs TRBV4-1 and TRBJ1-5; 9 bases are a match to TRBD1. The CDR3 consists of 14 residues. V lost 3 bases, J lost 7 bases, and 4 bases stayed unmatched. Germline V lookup: CDR1 MGHRA, CDR2 YSYEKL. The DNA for the CDR3 is TGCGCCAGCAGCCATGGGACAGGGCCGCAGCCCCAGCATTTT. It codes for CASSHGTGPQPQHF.

This rearrangement joins TRBV27 to TRBJ1-1; TRBD1 might be the D (5 bases). V dropped 2 bases and J dropped 5 bases, with 9 bases sitting between them. The germline V gene encodes CDR1 MNHEY and CDR2 SMNVEV (reference sequence). CDR3 length: 13 residues. The CDR3 protein is CASSLNGGTEAFF. The DNA of the CDR3 is TGTGCCAGCAGTTTAAATGGGGGGACTGAAGCTTTCTTT.

The chain recombines TRBV19 with TRBJ1-3; D might be TRBD1 (5 bases). V dropped 6 bases and J dropped 0 bases, with 9 bases sitting between them. The CDR3 extends over 14 amino acids. Germline V gene data show CDR1 as LNHDA and CDR2 as SQIVND (reference sequence). CDR3 nucleotides: TGTGCCAGTAGGGACACAAACTCTGGAAACACCATATATTTT. Protein: CASRDTNSGNTIYF.

V is TRBV3-1 (or the pseudogene TRBV3-2) and J is TRBJ2-5, with 11 positions matching TRBD1. The ends lost 4 bases at V and 0 bases at J; junction bases unmatched: 4. The CDR3 is 16 residues long. Germline assignment: CDR1 LGHDT and CDR2 YNNKEL (reference sequence). CDR3 loop: CASSLRDRGYQETQYF. The CDR3 DNA reads TGTGCCAGCAGCCTACGGGACAGGGGGTACCAAGAGACCCAGTACTTC.

The chain joins TRBV5-1 to TRBJ2-1, with 8 bases matching TRBD2. With V trimmed by 0 bases and J by 3 bases, 5 bases remained unmatched. Looked up from germline, CDR1 is SGHRS and CDR2 is YFSETQ. The CDR3 spans 16 residues. This CDR3 is CASSLEGSGVYNEQFF. CDR3 in DNA: TGCGCCAGCAGCTTGGAAGGTAGCGGGGTCTACAATGAGCAGTTCTTC.

This rearrangement joins TRBV27 to TRBJ1-6, with a weak D call TRBD1 (6 bases). The CDR3 has 14 residues. V gave up 3 bases and J gave up 4 bases, with 7 bases separating them. Germline-derived CDR1 and CDR2 are MNHEY and SMNVEV (reference sequence). CDR3 coding DNA: TGTGCCAGCAGTTTTCAGGGGTATAATTCACCCCTCCACTTT. It encodes CASSFQGYNSPLHF.

The rearrangement links TRBV5-8 to TRBJ1-5, with TRBD1 identical over 9 bases. Germline V lookup: CDR1 SGHTS, CDR2 YDEGEE. This CDR3 has 18 residues. Germline trimming cut 5 bases from V and 5 bases from J; bases unmatched to any gene: 17. CDR3 sequence reads: CASSPQRGTGSLYQPQHF. The CDR3 nucleotides read TGTGCCAGCAGTCCACAAAGGGGGACAGGGTCGCTCTATCAGCCCCAGCATTTT.

The chain is built from TRBV7-9 and TRBJ1-2; the D is unclear. In germline, CDR1 is SEHNR, CDR2 FQNEAQ (reference sequence). Trimming stripped 5 bases from V and 6 bases from J, with 10 bases between. The CDR3 length is 12 residues. In nucleotides, the CDR3 is TGTGCCAGCAGCCGCGACTGGAATGGCTACACCTTC. Translating it yields CASSRDWNGYTF. Supplemented by reference TRBV7-9 and TRBJ1-2, the full variable domain reads DTGVSQNPRHKITKRGQNVTFRCDPISEHNRLYWYRQTLGQGPEFLTYFQNEAQLEKSRLLSDRFSAERPKGSFSTLEIQRTEQGDSAMYLCASSRDWNGYTFGSGTRLTVV.

The chain carries TRBV25-1 and TRBJ2-3; 8 bases match TRBD2. This CDR3 comprises 14 residues. Germline V gene lookup returns CDR1 MGHDK and CDR2 SYGVNS. V was pared by 3 bases and J by 5 bases, with 4 bases of the junction left unmatched. The CDR3 region has the DNA TGTGCCAGCAGTGACAGCGGGAGTTTAGATACGCAGTATTTT. Translated: CASSDSGSLDTQYF.

The chain is built from TRBV27 and TRBJ1-2, with a possible D match to TRBD1 (5 bases). V lost 2 bases, J lost 8 bases, and 12 bases lay in between. CDR3 size: 13 residues. Germline lookup yields CDR1 MNHEY and CDR2 SMNVEV (reference sequence). CDR3 region: CASSLGQGGGYTF. CDR3 bases: TGTGCCAGCAGTTTAGGGCAGGGTGGCGGCTACACCTTC.

The chain links TRBV12-3 or TRBV12-4 to TRBJ2-1, with 10 bases matching TRBD1. With V trimmed by 6 bases and J by 9 bases, 5 bases remained unmatched. CDR3 size: 13 residues. CDR3 nucleotides: TGTGCCAGCAGCCCGGGACAGGGGAGTGAGCAGTTCTTC. Its protein product is CASSPGQGSEQFF.

The chain is built from TRBV25-1 and TRBJ1-2; weak D call: TRBD1 (5 bases). Trimming removed 3 bases from V and 6 bases from J, with 8 bases in between. The CDR3 loop spans 12 amino acids. The germline gives CDR1 MGHDK, CDR2 SYGVNS. The chain's CDR3 is CASSEWGDGYTF. The DNA of the CDR3 is TGTGCCAGCAGTGAGTGGGGGGATGGCTACACCTTC.

The gene calls are TRBV5-1 and TRBJ1-3; perhaps TRBD1 as D (6 bases). The V gene lost 4 bases and the J gene lost 3 bases, with 14 bases spanning the gap. Germline V gene lookup returns CDR1 SGHRS and CDR2 YFSETQ. The CDR3 runs 15 residues. The CDR3 here is CASSPRGGLGNTIYF. In DNA form, the CDR3 reads TGCGCCAGCAGCCCCAGGGGAGGGCTTGGAAACACCATATATTTT. Full variable domain (missing parts from reference TRBV5-1 and TRBJ1-3): KAGVTQTPRYLIKTRGQQVTLSCSPISGHRSVSWYQQTPGQGLQFLFEYFSETQRNKGNFPGRFSGRQFSNSRSEMNVSTLELGDSALYLCASSPRGGLGNTIYFGEGSWLTVV.

The V and J genes are TRBV3-1 (or the pseudogene TRBV3-2) and TRBJ2-1; maybe TRBD2 (6 bases). In germline, CDR1 is LGHDT, CDR2 YNNKEL (reference sequence). The CDR3 runs to 17 residues. Trimming cost V 0 bases and J 8 bases, with 20 bases left between them. The CDR3 DNA sequence: TGTGCCAGCAGCCAAGATAGTACGGGAGTAGACTTCGATGAGCAGTTCTTC. Translation: CASSQDSTGVDFDEQFF.

V and J are TRBV3-1 (or the pseudogene TRBV3-2) and TRBJ1-4; 7 nucleotides line up with TRBD1. V dropped 1 base and J dropped 7; count of bases not matched to a gene: 6. Germline-derived CDR1 and CDR2 are LGHDT and YNNKEL (reference sequence). The CDR3 is made up of 15 amino acids. CDR3 coding DNA: TGTGCCAGCAGCCAAGTTGAGGCAGGGGGTGAAAAACTGTTTTTT. Translated, it gives CASSQVEAGGEKLFF.

The chain combines TRBV19 with TRBJ1-1, with D uncertain. Trimming took off 6 bases at V and 0 bases at J, with 11 bases between the two ends. This CDR3 has 14 residues. Germline V lookup: CDR1 LNHDA, CDR2 SQIVND (reference sequence). The chain's CDR3 is CASRYGGLNTEAFF. The CDR3 nucleotides are TGTGCCAGTAGGTATGGTGGGCTGAACACTGAAGCTTTCTTT.

The V gene is TRBV9, the J gene TRBJ2-1, with D possibly matching TRBD1 (5 bases). CDR1 SGDLS and CDR2 YYNGEE come from the germline V gene. CDR3 length: 14 amino acids. The V and J ends lost 0 bases and 6 bases respectively, with 10 bases between them. CDR3: CASSVDQGSNEQFF. CDR3 nucleotides: TGTGCCAGCAGCGTAGATCAGGGTTCCAATGAGCAGTTCTTC. Together with reference TRBV9 and TRBJ2-1, the CDR3 gives the full variable domain: DSGVTQTPKHLITATGQRVTLRCSPRSGDLSVYWYQQSLDQGLQFLIQYYNGEERAKGNILERFSAQQFPDLHSELNLSSLELGDSALYFCASSVDQGSNEQFFGPGTRLTVL.